These 21 T cell receptor beta chains originate from one sample sequenced in a study of cytomegalovirus exposure and HLA in healthy donors. Use of 60 Vbeta and 13 Jbeta primers characterized the PCR. TCRdb's copy holds only in-frame clones and misses some; the assay was immunoSEQ multiplex PCR. The sample carries 95,000 to 150,000 clones, roughly 80% recorded once. Sequenced sample: PBMCs. The receptors originated from a middle-aged man in good health and CMV-seronegative.

The V call is TRBV29-1, the J call TRBJ1-2; a possible D gene is TRBD1 (6 bases). The CDR3 runs to 13 residues. Trimming took off 7 bases at V and 8 bases at J, with 20 bases between the two ends. Germline-derived CDR1 and CDR2 are SQVTM and ANQGSEA. This CDR3 is CSAPDWGGGGYTF. The CDR3 nucleotides read TGCAGCGCCCCGGATTGGGGGGGCGGAGGCTACACCTTC.

The CDR3, as DNA: TGCGCCAGCAGCACTACTAGCGGGGAACTCTACGAGCAGTACTTC. Translation gives CASSTTSGELYEQYF. The rearrangement links TRBV5-1 to TRBJ2-7; TRBD2 matches 10 bases. V was clipped by 4 bases and J by 3 bases; unmatched bases: 7. CDR1 and CDR2 (germline): SGHRS, YFSETQ. The CDR3 is 15 residues long.

The rearrangement joins TRBV7-3 to TRBJ2-5; 7 bases agree with TRBD1. The tail of the sequence fits TRBJ2-7 better, so the J call may be wrong. CDR1 is SGHTA and CDR2 is FQGTGA in the germline V gene. The CDR3 runs 14 residues. The CDR3 DNA follows: TGTGCCAGCAGCCCGAGCACAGGGGCCGGCGAGCAGTACTTC. This sequence encodes CASSPSTGAGEQYF.

The rearrangement links TRBV29-1 to TRBJ2-5; D possibly corresponds to TRBD2 (5 bases). Between the trimmed V and J ends, which lost 4 bases and 5 bases, there was a span of 8 bases. CDR3 length equals 11 residues. From germline, CDR1 is SQVTM and CDR2 ANQGSEA. CDR3 residues: CSVGRVETQYF. As DNA, the CDR3 is TGCAGCGTTGGGCGGGTGGAGACCCAGTACTTC.

The chain uses TRBV15 and TRBJ2-7; 7 bases map to TRBD1. Unmatched junction bases numbered 8, after V lost 1 base and J lost 5 bases. The germline V gene has CDR1 LNHNV and CDR2 YYDKDF (reference sequence). This CDR3 contains 15 residues. The CDR3 nucleotides read TGTGCCACCAGCAGAGTAGGGGGCGTATCCCACGAGCAGTACTTC. Its translation: CATSRVGGVSHEQYF.

V gene TRBV6-5 combines with J gene TRBJ1-5, with D unclear. V lost 0 bases, J lost 2 bases, and 11 bases lay in between. The germline V gene has CDR1 MNHEY and CDR2 SVGAGI. The CDR3 loop spans 16 amino acids. CDR3: CASSYSGREGNQPQHF. The CDR3 nucleotides are TGTGCCAGCAGTTACTCGGGCAGAGAAGGCAATCAGCCCCAGCATTTT.

The chain combines TRBV7-2 with TRBJ2-3, with a tentative D call TRBD2 (6 bases). Trimming shortened V by 1 base and J by 0 bases, and 8 bases separated the two germline ends. CDR3 size: 15 residues. Per germline, CDR1 SGHTA and CDR2 FQGNSA. The CDR3 here is CASSLVSGSTDTQYF. CDR3 coding DNA: TGTGCCAGCAGCTTAGTTAGCGGTAGCACAGATACGCAGTATTTT.

This clone has just a few counts. This rearrangement joins TRBV7-9 to TRBJ1-5; unclear D gene. The CDR3 is 14 residues long. The ends were cut back, 5 bases at V and 2 bases at J, with 10 bases in the middle. CDR1 SEHNR and CDR2 FQNEAQ come from the germline V gene (reference sequence). The DNA for the CDR3 is TGTGCCAGCAGCCAGAGGGAGGGCAATCAGCCCCAGCATTTT. This encodes CASSQREGNQPQHF.

About this clone itself: One junction end does not reproduce the germline sequence, and a read error may be involved. This chain links TRBV7-9 with TRBJ1-1; TRBD1 is a possible D gene (5 bases). Germline loops: CDR1 SEHNR, CDR2 FQNEAQ (reference sequence). This CDR3 region has 15 residues. Here the CDR3 reads CSSLGATGRSTEAFF. In nucleotides, the CDR3 is TGTTCCAGCCTTGGGGCTACGGGTCGGAGCACTGAAGCTTTCTTT.

This clone was detected only once. V gene TRBV6-5 combines with J gene TRBJ2-1; no clear D gene. Per germline, CDR1 MNHEY and CDR2 SVGAGI. The length of the CDR3 is 13 residues. The V and J ends lost 4 bases and 9 bases respectively, with 13 bases between them. The CDR3 sequence: CASSSWAQGEQFF. CDR3 DNA: TGTGCCAGCAGTTCGTGGGCCCAAGGTGAGCAGTTCTTC.

The rearrangement joins TRBV2 to TRBJ1-3; a weak D match, TRBD1 (5 bases). V was shortened by 10 bases and J by 4 bases, with 14 bases between the two germline ends. Germline CDR1 reads SNHLY; CDR2 reads FYNNEI. CDR3 length: 13 residues. This chain's CDR3 is CAKQVESGNTIYF. The CDR3 DNA reads TGTGCCAAACAGGTTGAATCGGGAAACACCATATATTTT.

About this clone itself: Other DNA sequences in this specimen translate into the identical CDR3. The gene calls are TRBV5-1 and TRBJ2-5, with D possibly TRBD1 on 5 matching bases. There are 14 residues in the CDR3. Germline V gene data show CDR1 as SGHRS and CDR2 as YFSETQ. The V end lost 1 base, the J end lost 1 base, and 8 bases lay between the germline ends. The CDR3 nucleotides read TGCGCCAGCAGCTTGACAGGCCCCCAAGAGACCCAGTACTTC. This translates into CASSLTGPQETQYF. Together with reference TRBV5-1 and TRBJ2-5, the CDR3 gives the full variable domain: KAGVTQTPRYLIKTRGQQVTLSCSPISGHRSVSWYQQTPGQGLQFLFEYFSETQRNKGNFPGRFSGRQFSNSRSEMNVSTLELGDSALYLCASSLTGPQETQYFGPGTRLLVL.

The rearrangement joins TRBV7-2 to TRBJ2-5; D remains unclear. Germline V gene data show CDR1 as SGHTA and CDR2 as FQGNSA. V shed 0 bases and J shed 1 base, with 6 bases lying between them. The CDR3 is 14 residues long. This chain's CDR3 is CASSLASLQETQYF. CDR3 nucleotides: TGTGCCAGCAGCTTAGCTAGTCTCCAAGAGACCCAGTACTTC.

This clone has a single count. The chain couples TRBV18 to TRBJ2-7; 9 nucleotides align to TRBD2. The CDR3 runs to 16 residues. Per germline, CDR1 KGHSH and CDR2 LQKENI. V gave up 3 bases and J gave up 0 bases; unmatched junction bases: 6. Written as DNA, the CDR3 is TGTGCCAGCTCACCTCCCGGGACTAGCCTCTCCTACGAGCAGTACTTC. It codes for CASSPPGTSLSYEQYF.

The chain links TRBV28 to TRBJ1-6; D is possibly TRBD1 (6 bases). The CDR3 has 14 amino acids. Trimming pared 5 bases from V and 5 bases from J, leaving 10 bases between. Germline lookup yields CDR1 MDHEN and CDR2 SYDVKM. The CDR3 nucleotides are TGTGCCAGCAGTATAGGACAGAATAATTCACCCCTCCACTTT. Protein product: CASSIGQNNSPLHF.

This sequence joins TRBV28 and TRBJ1-6; D unclear. Germline lookup yields CDR1 MDHEN and CDR2 SYDVKM. V lost 5 bases and J lost 1, with 12 bases in between. This CDR3 spans 16 amino acids. DNA of the CDR3: TGTGCCAGCAGTGGCAATTCCAAGTCCTATAATTCACCCCTCCACTTT. Translating it yields CASSGNSKSYNSPLHF.

In DNA, the CDR3 is TGCAGCGTCCTAGCGGGAGCAGCAGATACGCAGTATTTT. The encoded protein is CSVLAGAADTQYF. This chain links TRBV29-1 with TRBJ2-3, with 10 bases matching TRBD2. The CDR3 spans 13 residues. In germline, CDR1 is SQVTM, CDR2 ANQGSEA. V lost 6 bases and J lost 4; bases outside the gene matches: 4.

The chain combines TRBV20-1 with TRBJ2-7; D gene uncertain. Trimming took 0 bases from V and 6 from J, leaving 6 bases between them. The CDR3 loop spans 11 amino acids. From germline, CDR1 is DFQATT and CDR2 SNEGSKA (reference sequence). CDR3: CSAREQVEQYF. The CDR3 DNA follows: TGCAGTGCTAGAGAGCAGGTCGAGCAGTACTTC.

This chain connects TRBV27 to TRBJ2-7; D unclear. V was trimmed by 5 bases and J by 0 bases, leaving 11 bases between them. Germline V CDR1 and CDR2: MNHEY, SMNVEV (reference sequence). This CDR3 is built from 14 residues. The CDR3 nucleotides read TGTGCCAGCAGTCTTAATCGGGTCTCCTACGAGCAGTACTTC. Its translation: CASSLNRVSYEQYF.

The rearrangement uses TRBV28 and TRBJ2-7; perhaps TRBD1 as D (6 bases). In germline, CDR1 is MDHEN, CDR2 SYDVKM. This CDR3 comprises 13 residues. V lost 7 bases and J lost 6, with 16 bases in between. The CDR3 nucleotides read TGTGCCAGCATGGGGACACAGGGCGCCGAGCAGTACTTC. Translated: CASMGTQGAEQYF.

This clone has a single count. The chain has TRBV18 and TRBJ2-7; TRBD2 matches at 9 bases. In germline, CDR1 is KGHSH, CDR2 LQKENI. The CDR3 has 14 residues. The J segment lost 7 bases and the V segment lost 2 bases, leaving 6 bases of the junction unmatched. In DNA form, the CDR3 reads TGTGCCAGCTCACCAAGCGGGGGGATCGGTGAGCAGTACTTC. Translation: CASSPSGGIGEQYF. The variable domain in full, with the rest retrieved from reference TRBV18 and TRBJ2-7, is NAGVMQNPRHLVRRRGQEARLRCSPMKGHSHVYWYRQLPEEGLKFMVYLQKENIIDESGMPKERFSAEFPKEGPSILRIQQVVRGDSAAYFCASSPSGGIGEQYFGPGTRLTVT.